The next 22 T cell receptor beta chains were all read from a single sample in a study of CD8 T cells in Susac syndrome. RNA, at roughly 0.45 to 1 ug, was reverse transcribed with random hexamers. MiXCR, run by TCRdb on the immunoSEQ multiplex PCR reads, gives a single entry per CDR3 protein. The sample lists some 260,000 distinct CDR3 sequences; roughly 84% were seen once. Input material: CD8+ T cells from PBMCs. These receptors all stem from a human donor with multiple sclerosis.

The chain links TRBV28 to TRBJ2-1; D possibly corresponds to TRBD2 (5 bases). The CDR3 consists of 16 residues. Germline V lookup: CDR1 MDHEN, CDR2 SYDVKM. V was shortened by 3 bases and J by 0 bases, with 12 bases between the two germline ends. This chain's CDR3 is CASSLESEGSYNEQFF. In nucleotides, the CDR3 is TGTGCCAGCAGTTTGGAGTCCGAGGGCTCCTACAATGAGCAGTTCTTC.

The chain has TRBV9 and TRBJ2-1; possibly TRBD2 for D (6 bases). V lost 0 bases and J lost 8, with 15 bases in between. CDR1 is SGDLS and CDR2 is YYNGEE in the germline V gene. The CDR3 is 15 residues long. The DNA for the CDR3 is TGTGCCAGCAGCGTAGAAGGGACTGCCTATGATGAGCAGTTCTTC. Protein sequence: CASSVEGTAYDEQFF.

V and J are TRBV15 and TRBJ1-2; a weak D match, TRBD1 (5 bases). The V gene lost 8 bases and the J gene lost 3 bases, with 10 bases spanning the gap. Germline V lookup: CDR1 LNHNV, CDR2 YYDKDF (reference sequence). CDR3 length equals 12 residues. The CDR3 sequence: CATQQAYYGYTF. The CDR3 DNA follows: TGTGCCACCCAACAGGCATACTATGGCTACACCTTC.

This CDR3 is CASSQKAPGSGAPKNNEQFF. CDR3 DNA sequence: TGTGCCAGCAGCCAAAAAGCCCCCGGGAGTGGCGCGCCTAAGAACAATGAGCAGTTCTTC. The chain has TRBV3-1 and TRBJ2-1; a possible D gene is TRBD2 (6 bases). The CDR3 is 20 residues long. V was cut by 2 bases and J by 5 bases, with 28 bases left in between. Germline V gives CDR1 LGHDT, CDR2 YNNKEL (reference sequence).

The V and J genes are TRBV7-2 and TRBJ2-5; possible D gene TRBD2, 6 bases. The CDR3 spans 14 residues. CDR1 is SGHTA, CDR2 FQGNSA, per germline. V dropped 6 bases and J dropped 5 bases, with 16 bases sitting between them. CDR3 sequence: CASRPTSSGETQYF. CDR3 DNA sequence: TGTGCCAGCAGGCCCACTAGTAGCGGTGAGACCCAGTACTTC.

V is TRBV9 and J is TRBJ1-4; weak D call: TRBD1 (5 bases). V dropped 0 bases and J dropped 8 bases, with 14 bases sitting between them. This CDR3 is 15 amino acids long. From germline, CDR1 is SGDLS and CDR2 YYNGEE. The CDR3, as DNA: TGTGCCAGCAGCGTAGAGGCAGGGAGTGGAGAAAAACTGTTTTTT. As protein: CASSVEAGSGEKLFF.

The chain is built from TRBV4-1 and TRBJ1-4, with D perhaps TRBD1 (6 bases). The V end was cut by 10 bases, the J end by 5 bases, with 20 bases between. Germline values: CDR1 MGHRA, CDR2 YSYEKL. This CDR3 has 15 residues. In nucleotides, the CDR3 is TGCGCCACCAGGGGCCGGTCAGGGAGGAATGAAAAACTGTTTTTT. This sequence encodes CATRGRSGRNEKLFF.

This clonotype was seen only a few times. This chain uses TRBV5-1 with TRBJ2-1, with 8 bases fitting TRBD1. This CDR3 comprises 14 residues. The junction had 7 bases not matched to a gene; V was cut back by 3 bases and J by 8 bases. CDR1 is SGHRS, CDR2 YFSETQ, per germline. CDR3 protein: CASSSGQGAYEQFF. CDR3 coding DNA: TGCGCCAGCAGCTCAGGACAGGGTGCGTATGAGCAGTTCTTC.

The chain employs TRBV6-4 and TRBJ2-3; TRBD1 matches 9 bases. V gave up 6 bases and J gave up 3 bases; unmatched junction bases: 10. Germline V gene sequence: CDR1 MRHNA, CDR2 SNTAGT. The CDR3 covers 16 residues. The CDR3 protein is CASSPQQGAETDTQYF. The CDR3 DNA reads as TGTGCCAGCAGCCCTCAACAGGGGGCGGAAACAGATACGCAGTATTTT.

CDR3 in amino acids: CASRKRGGSNQPQHF. CDR3 sequence (DNA): TGTGCCAGCAGGAAACGGGGGGGTAGCAATCAGCCCCAGCATTTT. This sequence joins TRBV2 and TRBJ1-5; D is perhaps TRBD1 (5 bases). Germline V gene lookup returns CDR1 SNHLY and CDR2 FYNNEI. The CDR3 has 15 amino acids. Trimming cost V 6 bases and J 0 bases, with 12 bases left between them.

This chain links TRBV6-5 with TRBJ2-7; the D gene could be TRBD1 or TRBD2 (6 bases each). This CDR3 comprises 14 residues. The germline gives CDR1 MNHEY, CDR2 SVGAGI. Trimming stripped 2 bases from V and 2 bases from J, with 10 bases between. The CDR3 coding sequence is TGTGCCAGCAGTTACGGGGGGCCCCCCTACGAGCAGTACTTC. This encodes CASSYGGPPYEQYF.

The V and J genes are TRBV28 and TRBJ2-5; a weak D match, TRBD1 (5 bases). This CDR3 has 16 amino acids. Trimming removed 4 bases at V and 1 base at J, with 16 bases between. Germline CDR1 reads MDHEN; CDR2 reads SYDVKM. CDR3 residues: CASSYHPTGAQETQYF. The CDR3 DNA reads TGTGCCAGCAGTTATCATCCCACAGGAGCCCAAGAGACCCAGTACTTC.

The J gene is TRBJ2-5, the V gene TRBV4-1; 7 bases are a match to TRBD2. V was pared by 5 bases and J by 5 bases, with 8 bases of the junction left unmatched. The CDR3 extends over 14 amino acids. Germline V CDR1 and CDR2: MGHRA, YSYEKL. The CDR3 DNA reads as TGCGCCAGCAGCGGGACTACAGCGATGGAGACCCAGTACTTC. This encodes CASSGTTAMETQYF.

The rearrangement joins TRBV27 to TRBJ2-2; 10 positions match TRBD2. V lost 1 base and J lost 4; bases outside the gene matches: 6. CDR1 and CDR2 from the germline V gene are MNHEY and SMNVEV (reference sequence). This CDR3 is 17 amino acids long. CDR3 loop: CASSLLGLATSTGELFF. Written as DNA, the CDR3 is TGTGCCAGCAGTTTATTGGGACTAGCGACTTCCACCGGGGAGCTGTTTTTT.

V and J are TRBV6-1 and TRBJ2-1; TRBD1 agrees at 8 bases. Losses at the gene ends were 8 bases for V and 2 bases for J; bases not matched to a gene: 29. CDR1 and CDR2 from the germline V gene are MNHNS and SASEGT. There are 22 residues in the CDR3. The DNA for the CDR3 is TGTGCCAGCGGGGAACCGCAGGGGGCCCCCTTTCCGTCCGCCCAGGCCTACAATGAGCAGTTCTTC. This sequence encodes CASGEPQGAPFPSAQAYNEQFF.

This chain uses TRBV27 with TRBJ2-1; 10 bases agree with TRBD2. V shed 5 bases, J shed 6 bases, and the junction held 7 bases outside the gene matches. Germline lookup yields CDR1 MNHEY and CDR2 SMNVEV (reference sequence). This CDR3 has 15 residues. The CDR3 region has the DNA TGTGCCAGCAGTCCTAGCGGGAGAGGTGGCAATGAGCAGTTCTTC. The encoded protein is CASSPSGRGGNEQFF.

This chain connects TRBV6-1 to TRBJ2-7; 8 nucleotides agree with TRBD2. The CDR3 extends over 15 amino acids. J lost 2 bases, V lost 1 base, and 4 bases had no gene match. Germline lookup yields CDR1 MNHNS and CDR2 SASEGT. The CDR3 region is CASSEVTGGAYEQYF. CDR3 coding DNA: TGTGCCAGCAGTGAAGTAACCGGGGGGGCCTACGAGCAGTACTTC.

V gene TRBV5-1 combines with J gene TRBJ2-1; a possible D gene is TRBD2 (6 bases). V lost 0 bases and J 5 bases, leaving 24 bases between the germline ends. From germline, CDR1 is SGHRS and CDR2 YFSETQ. This CDR3 contains 19 residues. CDR3 amino acids: CASSLEWKLAAIRDNEQFF. In nucleotides, the CDR3 is TGCGCCAGCAGCTTGGAGTGGAAGTTAGCGGCAATCCGGGACAATGAGCAGTTCTTC.

The rearrangement joins TRBV11-2 to TRBJ2-4, with D maybe TRBD1 (5 bases). Germline V lookup: CDR1 SGHAT, CDR2 FQNNGV. This CDR3 is built from 16 residues. Deletions cut 5 bases from V and 2 bases from J, with 16 bases between. The CDR3 protein is CASSPRQGGTKNIQYF. The DNA for the CDR3 is TGTGCCAGCAGCCCGAGGCAGGGTGGAACCAAAAACATTCAGTACTTC. Full variable domain (rest looked up from reference TRBV11-2 and TRBJ2-4): EAGVAQSPRYKIIEKRQSVAFWCNPISGHATLYWYQQILGQGPKLLIQFQNNGVVDDSQLPKDRFSAERLKGVDSTLKIQPAKLEDSAVYLCASSPRQGGTKNIQYFGAGTRLSVL.

The chain recombines TRBV5-5 with TRBJ2-1; D not resolved. V lost 1 base, J lost 8 bases, and 13 bases lay in between. Germline values: CDR1 SGHKS, CDR2 YYEKEE (reference sequence). The CDR3 is made up of 14 amino acids. DNA of the CDR3: TGTGCCAGCAGCTTGTATACTGCCTATGATGAGCAGTTCTTC. Amino acids: CASSLYTAYDEQFF.

CDR3 nucleotides: TGCAGCGTTGTTCTTGGTTTCGGGGTAGCGGGAAATCTCAATGAGCAGTTCTTC. Residues: CSVVLGFGVAGNLNEQFF. The genes are TRBV29-1 and TRBJ2-1, with 8 bases that match TRBD2. V trimming: 4 bases; J trimming: 6 bases; junction bases outside the gene matches: 20. The CDR3 runs 18 residues. Germline V CDR1 and CDR2: SQVTM, ANQGSEA.

This rearrangement joins TRBV5-1 to TRBJ2-7, with D possibly being TRBD1 or TRBD2 (7 bases each). Germline CDR1 is SGHRS and CDR2 is YFSETQ. The CDR3 extends over 18 amino acids. V was clipped by 1 base and J by 3 bases, with 23 bases between them. CDR3 coding DNA: TGCGCCAGCAGCTTGATCGACCCCTTTGCAGGGGGGGGCTACGAGCAGTACTTC. Translated: CASSLIDPFAGGGYEQYF. Variable domain in full (rest from reference TRBV5-1 and TRBJ2-7): KAGVTQTPRYLIKTRGQQVTLSCSPISGHRSVSWYQQTPGQGLQFLFEYFSETQRNKGNFPGRFSGRQFSNSRSEMNVSTLELGDSALYLCASSLIDPFAGGGYEQYFGPGTRLTVT.